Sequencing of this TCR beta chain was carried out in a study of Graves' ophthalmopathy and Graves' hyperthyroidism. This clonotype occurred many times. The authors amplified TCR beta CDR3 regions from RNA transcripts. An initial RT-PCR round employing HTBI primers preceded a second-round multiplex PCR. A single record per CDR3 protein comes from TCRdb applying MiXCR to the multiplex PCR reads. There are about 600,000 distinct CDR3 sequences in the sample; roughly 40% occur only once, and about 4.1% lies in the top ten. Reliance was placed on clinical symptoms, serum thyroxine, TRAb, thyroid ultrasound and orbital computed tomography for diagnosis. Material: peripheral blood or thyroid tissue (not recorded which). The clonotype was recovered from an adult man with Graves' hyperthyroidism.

The CDR3 spells CASSRGTQETQYF. The CDR3 bases are TGTGCCAGCAGCCGGGGCACCCAAGAGACCCAGTACTTC. This rearrangement joins TRBV7-6 to TRBJ2-5, with D possibly being TRBD1 or TRBD2 (5 bases each). V shed 5 bases and J shed 1 base, with 8 bases lying between them. Germline V gene lookup returns CDR1 SGHVS and CDR2 FNYEAQ. The length of the CDR3 is 13 residues.